The 28 T cell receptor beta chains given below trace back to one sample, sequenced in a study of OX40 agonist ivuxolimab in advanced cancers. Here immunoSEQ multiplex PCR was the method, and the copy in TCRdb shows in-frame clones only, minus some. Of approximately 76,000 clones in the sample, approximately 83% were seen once. The sequencing used CD4+ or CD8+ T cells sorted from blood, collected in a trial of the OX40 agonist ivuxolimab. These receptors originate from an adult with an advanced solid tumor such as melanoma, head and neck, liver or kidney cancer.

A few counts support this clone. V gene TRBV4-3 combines with J gene TRBJ2-3; 8 bases agree with TRBD2. CDR1 and CDR2 from the germline V gene are LGHNA and YSLEER. V was pared by 2 bases and J by 1 base, with 2 bases of the junction left unmatched. The CDR3 length is 15 residues. The CDR3 sequence: CASSQRGGGTDTQYF. The DNA for the CDR3 is TGCGCCAGCAGCCAACGGGGGGGCGGCACAGATACGCAGTATTTT.

This chain links TRBV5-1 with TRBJ1-2; maybe TRBD1 (5 bases). Trimming cost V 5 bases and J 8 bases, with 16 bases left between them. Germline V lookup: CDR1 SGHRS, CDR2 YFSETQ. CDR3 length: 13 amino acids. DNA of the CDR3: TGCGCCAGCAGGACCCGCCAGGGTCGGGGCTACACCTTC. Its translation: CASRTRQGRGYTF.

The chain carries TRBV19 and TRBJ2-7; D not resolved. Trimming shortened V by 1 base and J by 0 bases, and 7 bases separated the two germline ends. The CDR3 has 14 residues. The germline V gene has CDR1 LNHDA and CDR2 SQIVND (reference sequence). CDR3 DNA sequence: TGTGCCAGTAGTATAGGGCCAAGCTCCTACGAGCAGTACTTC. It encodes CASSIGPSSYEQYF. Full variable domain (rest looked up from reference TRBV19 and TRBJ2-7): DGGITQSPKYLFRKEGQNVTLSCEQNLNHDAMYWYRQDPGQGLRLIYYSQIVNDFQKGDIAEGYSVSREKKESFPLTVTSAQKNPTAFYLCASSIGPSSYEQYFGPGTRLTVT.

The V call is TRBV18, the J call TRBJ2-6; tentatively, D is TRBD1 (6 bases). V lost 1 base and J 0 bases, leaving 13 bases between the germline ends. The CDR3 is made up of 18 amino acids. Germline V gives CDR1 KGHSH, CDR2 LQKENI. CDR3 sequence (DNA): TGTGCCAGCTCACCACGGGGTTTGGGGGCCTCTGGGGCCAACGTCCTGACTTTC. It translates to CASSPRGLGASGANVLTF.

The chain links TRBV5-1 to TRBJ2-2; either TRBD1 or TRBD2 may supply D (5 bases each). The length of the CDR3 is 15 residues. V lost 4 bases and J lost 1, with 11 bases in between. Looked up from germline, CDR1 is SGHRS and CDR2 is YFSETQ. The CDR3 region is CASSAGTQNTGELFF. CDR3 coding DNA: TGCGCCAGCAGCGCCGGGACCCAGAACACCGGGGAGCTGTTTTTT.

The genes are TRBV9 and TRBJ2-3; 7 bases are a match to TRBD2. The CDR3 runs 14 residues. The V gene end was trimmed by 6 bases and the J gene end by 2 bases; junction bases not matched to a gene: 6. In germline, CDR1 is SGDLS, CDR2 YYNGEE. CDR3 in DNA: TGTGCCAGCACCCAGCGGGGATACACAGATACGCAGTATTTT. Translated: CASTQRGYTDTQYF.

This sequence joins TRBV10-2 and TRBJ1-5; D not certain. V gave up 6 bases and J gave up 0 bases, with 9 bases separating them. The germline V gene has CDR1 WSHSY and CDR2 SAAADI. The CDR3 totals 14 residues. The CDR3 DNA reads TGCGCCAGCAGGGCAGCCTATAGCAATCAGCCCCAGCATTTT. Translated: CASRAAYSNQPQHF.

A few counts support this clone. The J gene is TRBJ1-1, the V gene TRBV9; D might be TRBD1 (5 bases). Germline V gene data show CDR1 as SGDLS and CDR2 as YYNGEE. This CDR3 is built from 14 residues. V was shortened by 4 bases and J by 0 bases, with 10 bases between the two germline ends. CDR3 loop: CASSSWGMNTEAFF. Written as DNA, the CDR3 is TGTGCCAGCAGCTCGTGGGGGATGAACACTGAAGCTTTCTTT. Combining the CDR3 with reference TRBV9 and TRBJ1-1 gives the whole variable domain DSGVTQTPKHLITATGQRVTLRCSPRSGDLSVYWYQQSLDQGLQFLIQYYNGEERAKGNILERFSAQQFPDLHSELNLSSLELGDSALYFCASSSWGMNTEAFFGQGTRLTVV.

J is TRBJ1-6 and V is TRBV2, with 7 bases that match TRBD1. Trimming at V came to 2 bases and at J to 8 bases, leaving 6 bases not matched to a gene. This CDR3 is 15 amino acids long. Germline CDR1 SNHLY, CDR2 FYNNEI. CDR3 loop: CASSELETGHSPLHF. DNA for the CDR3: TGTGCCAGCAGTGAATTGGAGACAGGGCATTCACCCCTCCACTTT.

The rearrangement links TRBV7-7 to TRBJ2-7; 7 nucleotides line up with TRBD2. V lost 5 bases to trimming and J lost 0 bases; unmatched junction nucleotides: 4. Germline CDR1 and CDR2: SSHAT and FNYEAQ (reference sequence). The CDR3 runs to 14 residues. The CDR3 region is CASSLGGASYEQYF. In DNA form, the CDR3 reads TGTGCCAGCAGCCTGGGAGGGGCCTCCTACGAGCAGTACTTC.

This rearrangement joins TRBV11-2 to TRBJ1-1; D unclear. V lost 5 bases to trimming and J lost 1 base, with 8 bases between them. The germline V gene encodes CDR1 SGHAT and CDR2 FQNNGV. The CDR3 extends over 13 amino acids. The CDR3 sequence is CASSLPKNTEAFF. CDR3 nucleotide sequence: TGTGCCAGCAGCCTGCCAAAGAACACTGAAGCTTTCTTT.

Here the CDR3 reads CASGLGVSGYTF. The CDR3 bases are TGTGCTAGTGGTTTGGGGGTTAGTGGCTACACCTTC. The rearrangement links TRBV12-5 to TRBJ1-2; D is unclear. V gave up 1 base and J gave up 7 bases, with 7 bases separating them. The CDR3 has 12 residues. Germline-derived CDR1 and CDR2 are LGHNT and FRNRAP.

This chain uses TRBV4-3 with TRBJ2-2; D might be TRBD1 (5 bases). The CDR3 loop spans 14 amino acids. In germline, CDR1 is LGHNA, CDR2 YSLEER. V was clipped by 4 bases and J by 6 bases, with 12 bases between them. For the CDR3, the DNA is TGCGCCAGCAGCCTAGCTCAGGGCGCCGGGGAGCTGTTTTTT. Translated: CASSLAQGAGELFF.

V is TRBV9 and J is TRBJ2-3; D might be TRBD1 (5 bases). The V end was cut by 3 bases, the J end by 4 bases, with 9 bases between. Germline V gives CDR1 SGDLS, CDR2 YYNGEE. This CDR3 comprises 13 residues. The CDR3 region is CASSEGVADTQYF. The CDR3 DNA sequence: TGTGCCAGCAGCGAAGGGGTAGCAGATACGCAGTATTTT. The full variable domain, in which reference TRBV9 and TRBJ2-3 provide the parts outside the CDR3, is DSGVTQTPKHLITATGQRVTLRCSPRSGDLSVYWYQQSLDQGLQFLIQYYNGEERAKGNILERFSAQQFPDLHSELNLSSLELGDSALYFCASSEGVADTQYFGPGTRLTVL.

The V call is TRBV11-1, the J call TRBJ2-7; no definite D call. The CDR3 is 14 amino acids. The V end lost 3 bases, the J end lost 0 bases, and 9 bases lay between the germline ends. Germline CDR1 reads SGHAT; CDR2 reads FQDESV (reference sequence). CDR3 sequence: CASSFNILSYEQYF. CDR3 DNA: TGTGCCAGCAGCTTTAACATACTCTCCTACGAGCAGTACTTC.

This chain uses TRBV5-4 with TRBJ2-1, with TRBD1 matching 9 bases. The CDR3 has 15 amino acids. Germline CDR1 is SGHNT and CDR2 is YYREEE (reference sequence). V shed 2 bases and J 2 bases; nucleotides not matched to a gene: 2. Written as DNA, the CDR3 is TGTGCCAGCAGCTTTGACAGGGGGGCCTACAATGAGCAGTTCTTC. Protein: CASSFDRGAYNEQFF.

The chain has TRBV6-5 and TRBJ1-1; possibly TRBD1 for D (5 bases). The CDR3 is 11 amino acids. The V gene lost 7 bases and the J gene lost 11 bases, with 14 bases spanning the gap. Germline V gene data show CDR1 as MNHEY and CDR2 as SVGAGI. In DNA, the CDR3 is TGTGCCAGCACCATAGGGGCGCGGGCTTTCTTT. Amino acids: CASTIGARAFF.

This clone was seen a few times. The chain recombines TRBV10-3 with TRBJ1-2, with 7 bases that match TRBD1. This CDR3 spans 13 amino acids. V lost 7 bases, J lost 7 bases, and 9 bases stayed unmatched. The germline CDR1 and CDR2 sequences are ENHRY and SYGVKD. In nucleotides, the CDR3 is TGTGCCATCACCGGCTCGGCAGGGGGTGGCTACACCTTC. Translation gives CAITGSAGGGYTF.

V usage is TRBV7-3 and J usage is TRBJ2-1, with 10 nucleotides matching TRBD2. The germline CDR1 and CDR2 sequences are SGHTA and FQGTGA. Unmatched junction bases numbered 4, after V lost 2 bases and J lost 6 bases. This CDR3 comprises 15 residues. CDR3 coding DNA: TGTGCCAGCAGCTTAGGAGCGGGGGGGCCCAATGAGCAGTTCTTC. This translates into CASSLGAGGPNEQFF.

This sequence joins TRBV12-5 and TRBJ1-4, with a weak D call TRBD1 (6 bases). V shed 5 bases and J shed 1 base, with 17 bases lying between them. Germline V gives CDR1 LGHNT, CDR2 FRNRAP. The CDR3 has 17 amino acids. The CDR3 nucleotides read TGTGCTAGTGGTCCCCACAGGGACCTCCGAACTAATGAAAAACTGTTTTTT. Amino acid sequence: CASGPHRDLRTNEKLFF.

The chain couples TRBV5-1 to TRBJ2-5; TRBD1 matches at 8 bases. The last part of the DNA fits TRBJ2-7 better; the J call may be wrong. CDR1 is SGHRS, CDR2 YFSETQ, per germline. The length of the CDR3 is 15 residues. CDR3 nucleotide sequence: TGCGCCAGCAGCTTAAGAACGGACAGGGAATACGAGCAGTACTTC. Translating gives CASSLRTDREYEQYF.

This clone was picked up a small number of times. This rearrangement joins TRBV11-1 to TRBJ2-7; the D gene is possibly TRBD2 (6 bases). The germline gives CDR1 SGHAT, CDR2 FQDESV (reference sequence). CDR3 length: 14 residues. The germline V and J ends were trimmed by 5 bases and 3 bases, with 14 bases remaining between them. The chain's CDR3 is CASSQRLDSYEQYF. In nucleotides, the CDR3 is TGTGCCAGCAGCCAGCGACTAGACAGCTACGAGCAGTACTTC.

This chain links TRBV6-5 with TRBJ1-4, with TRBD1 matching 7 bases. The J segment lost 13 bases and the V segment lost 0 bases, leaving 8 bases of the junction unmatched. Germline assignment: CDR1 MNHEY and CDR2 SVGAGI. This CDR3 spans 14 amino acids. DNA of the CDR3: TGTGCCAGCAGTTACTCGAGACAGGGCGGGAGACTGTTTTTT. This sequence encodes CASSYSRQGGRLFF.

The chain combines TRBV5-6 with TRBJ2-1; D not resolved. Germline loops: CDR1 SGHDT, CDR2 YYEEEE. V was shortened by 3 bases and J by 14 bases, with 15 bases between the two germline ends. This CDR3 comprises 12 residues. CDR3 sequence reads: CASSSPDNLKFF. For the CDR3, the DNA is TGTGCCAGCAGCTCCCCTGACAATTTGAAGTTCTTC. Full variable domain (remainder filled in from reference TRBV5-6 and TRBJ2-1): DAGVTQSPTHLIKTRGQQVTLRCSPKSGHDTVSWYQQALGQGPQFIFQYYEEEERQRGNFPDRFSGHQFPNYSSELNVNALLLGDSALYLCASSSPDNLKFFGPGTRLTVL.

This clone was observed a handful of times. The chain joins TRBV5-6 to TRBJ1-1, with TRBD1 matching 7 bases. The germline CDR1 and CDR2 sequences are SGHDT and YYEEEE. V lost 0 bases and J lost 2; bases outside the gene matches: 4. This CDR3 is 15 amino acids long. CDR3 sequence (DNA): TGTGCCAGCAGCTTGGCTGGGACAGCAAACACTGAAGCTTTCTTT. The encoded protein is CASSLAGTANTEAFF.

This rearrangement joins TRBV7-3 to TRBJ1-6, with TRBD1 matching 9 bases. Trimming removed 4 bases from V and 8 bases from J; junction bases left unmatched: 6. The germline gives CDR1 SGHTA, CDR2 FQGTGA. CDR3 size: 15 residues. The CDR3 spells CASSSWDRVHSPLHF. The CDR3, as DNA: TGTGCCAGCAGCTCCTGGGACAGGGTGCATTCACCCCTCCACTTT.

J is TRBJ2-2 and V is TRBV6-4; possibly TRBD2 for D (5 bases). CDR1 is MRHNA and CDR2 is SNTAGT in the germline V gene. V was clipped by 6 bases and J by 1 base, with 9 bases between them. This CDR3 region has 14 residues. Here the CDR3 reads CASSVGGNTGELFF. The CDR3 DNA reads TGTGCCAGCAGCGTCGGAGGGAACACCGGGGAGCTGTTTTTT.

This sequence joins TRBV30 and TRBJ1-1; D call uncertain. This CDR3 spans 14 amino acids. The V and J ends lost 3 bases and 0 bases respectively, with 11 bases between them. Germline V CDR1 and CDR2: GTSNPN, SVGIG (reference sequence). As DNA, the CDR3 is TGTGCCTGGAGAGGTAGACTCATGAACACTGAAGCTTTCTTT. Encoded protein: CAWRGRLMNTEAFF.